Each of the 2 T cell receptor beta chains below was sequenced from the same sample in a study of shared clonotypes between healthy human individuals. The assay was immunoSEQ multiplex PCR, and TCRdb's table has in-frame clones only and misses some. The sample has 2 million to 2.5 million clones; approximately 96% are singletons. The sequencing sample was made of naive CD4+ T cells sorted from blood. The subset here: CD45RA+ positively selected. Receptors were obtained from a man younger than 35 in good health.

The genes are TRBV25-1 and TRBJ2-7; D gene unclear. CDR1 is MGHDK, CDR2 SYGVNS, per germline. The CDR3 covers 14 residues. Trimming pared 7 bases from V and 3 bases from J, leaving 16 bases between. As DNA, the CDR3 is TGTGCCAGCACCTCGGTTCCCCGAAACTACGAGCAGTACTTC. Protein sequence: CASTSVPRNYEQYF.

Concerning this clone: The same CDR3 can be traced to other DNA sequences in this sample. The chain links TRBV19 to TRBJ1-5; D gene uncertain. CDR3 size: 14 residues. Trimming shortened V by 1 base and J by 0 bases, and 4 bases separated the two germline ends. CDR1 is LNHDA and CDR2 is SQIVND in the germline V gene (reference sequence). The CDR3 here is CASSIGDSNQPQHF. DNA for the CDR3: TGTGCCAGTAGTATAGGGGATAGCAATCAGCCCCAGCATTTT.